In its sample, the clone carrying this T cell receptor beta chain was seen many times. The data originate from a study of T-cell reconstitution after alpha-beta-depleted transplantation in children. CDR1 is MNHNS, CDR2 SASEGT, per germline. Trimming removed 6 bases from V and 0 bases from J, with 15 bases in between. CDR3 size: 17 residues. Preparing the TCRbeta library involved the use of unique molecular identifiers. One entry per CDR3 protein, called by TCRdb with MiXCR from the PCR reads. The sample has some 640,000 distinct CDR3 sequences, roughly 17% seen once. The genes are TRBV6-1 and TRBJ1-6; D is unclear. This receptor was identified in a human donor who donated a stem cell graft to a child with acute myeloid leukemia. The sample was PBMCs from the stem cell graft donor, taken from the stem cell graft. CDR3 protein: CASSLGPPSSYNSPLHF. The CDR3 DNA reads TGTGCCAGCAGCCTCGGGCCGCCGAGCTCCTATAATTCACCCCTCCACTTT.